The clone carrying this TCR beta chain was seen more than once but under ten times. Its antigen is unidentified. The CDR3 is made up of 15 amino acids. CDR1 SGHRS and CDR2 YFSETQ come from the germline V gene. The junction had 7 bases not matched to a gene; V was cut back by 4 bases and J by 2 bases. The sample originates from a study of cytomegalovirus exposure and HLA in healthy donors. Background on the study: An analysis done earlier identified some 120 million unique TCR beta sequences from about 179 million T cells. Genetic ancestry analysis placed around four fifths of the 398 donors that were genotyped in the Caucasian-associated cluster.

PCR employed 60 Vbeta and 13 Jbeta primers. The data were produced by immunoSEQ multiplex PCR, yet TCRdb's version contains in-frame clones alone and is incomplete. The profile shows 100,000 or so clones, about 13% of them singletons. Donors were ostensibly healthy at sampling, although undocumented immune exposures were probable. General study points: What was likely a sequencing artifact was a cluster of highly shared sequence variants.

The specimen sequenced was PBMCs. The clonotype comes from a man aged 40-55 years in good health and CMV-seropositive. The chain joins TRBV5-1 to TRBJ2-3, with 7 bases identical to TRBD1. CDR3 sequence: CASSPWDSPTDTQYF. The CDR3 DNA reads as TGCGCCAGCAGCCCATGGGACAGCCCCACAGATACGCAGTATTTT.